The subject of this entry is one T cell receptor beta chain. Antigen: not known. This record belongs to a study of blood T cells in healthy people across ages. Study-level information: Every two T cells gave about one barcoded beta molecule via template switching.

The donors, all healthy, were Caucasians living in Russia, aged roughly 6 to 100. Samples had at least 7 million PBMCs isolated from them. Germline values: CDR1 DFQATT, CDR2 SNEGSKA (reference sequence). This CDR3 has 13 amino acids. Deletions cut 6 bases from V and 1 base from J, with 13 bases between. Together with a sample-barcoded 5' primer, a J-beta primer mix was included in a second PCR lasting about 7 to 11 cycles. TCRdb called the 5' RACE reads again in MiXCR, with one record for every CDR3 protein. Counted here are hundreds of thousands of distinct CDR3 sequences, 58% occurring once; the ten biggest clones make up about 20%. General study findings and limits: A roughly linear age-dependent decrease characterized TCR beta diversity per million T cells.

This clonotype originated in a man aged 25-45 years in good health. The V gene is TRBV20-1, the J gene TRBJ2-7, with a tentative D call TRBD2 (6 bases). Input material: blood. This CDR3 is CSAPGGESYEQYF. As DNA, the CDR3 is TGCAGTGCACCTGGCGGGGAATCCTACGAGCAGTACTTC.